This TCR beta chain emerged from a study of prognosis after radiotherapy for stage I lung cancer. From genomic DNA, two-round multiplex PCR was used to amplify TCR beta CDR3. Used in first-round PCR were primers specific to each TRBV and TRBJ gene. MiXCR, applied by TCRdb to the multiplex PCR reads, yields one record per CDR3 protein. The data hold under 20,000 distinct CDR3 sequences, with roughly 46% observed a single time. Germline V CDR1 and CDR2: SGHVS, FQNEAQ. V dropped 5 bases and J dropped 3 bases, with 17 bases sitting between them. The CDR3 contains 15 residues. This clonotype was observed at least ten times.

This clonotype was obtained from a donor aged 50 or older with non-small cell lung cancer. Sequencing was performed on PBMCs, taken before or after stereotactic body radiation therapy (not recorded which). This chain links TRBV7-8 with TRBJ2-7, with D perhaps matching TRBD1 (5 bases). CDR3 amino acids: CASSPRVGVDYEQYF. DNA for the CDR3: TGTGCCAGCAGCCCTCGAGTAGGGGTTGACTACGAGCAGTACTTC.